This entry lists 30 T cell receptor beta chains sequenced from one sample in a study of radiation and T cells in renal cell carcinoma. Here immunoSEQ multiplex PCR was the method, and the copy in TCRdb shows in-frame clones only, minus some. The sample shows about 95,000 clones, 80% to 90% of them seen only once. Regarding time point: baseline pretreatment blood. Described treatment: 15 Gy SBRT to primary tumor, nephrectomy 4 weeks later. Sample: blood, taken from a patient whose treatment included radiotherapy and nephrectomy. The receptors were gathered from a man aged 45-65 years with renal cell carcinoma.

The chain links TRBV28 to TRBJ1-1; D gene unclear. CDR3 length equals 15 residues. The germline V and J ends were trimmed by 3 bases and 4 bases, with 15 bases remaining between them. In germline, CDR1 is MDHEN, CDR2 SYDVKM. This chain's CDR3 is CASSFGMGKGTEAFF. The CDR3 DNA is TGTGCCAGCAGTTTCGGTATGGGGAAGGGCACTGAAGCTTTCTTT.

The J gene is TRBJ2-1, the V gene TRBV30; 7 nucleotides line up with TRBD1. V shed 1 base and J 15 bases; nucleotides not matched to a gene: 15. CDR1 GTSNPN and CDR2 SVGIG come from the germline V gene (reference sequence). The CDR3 runs 14 residues. This CDR3 is CAWSELTGSARMFF. The CDR3, as DNA: TGTGCCTGGAGTGAACTGACAGGGTCGGCGCGGATGTTCTTC.

In the case of this clone: Mismatch with germline at one junction end may stem from a read error. The chain couples TRBV28 to TRBJ2-1, with D possibly TRBD1 on 6 matching bases. Germline CDR1 MDHEN, CDR2 SYDVKM. This CDR3 has 12 residues. Here the CDR3 reads CASSFSPRGEVF. CDR3 DNA: TGTGCCAGCAGTTTTTCCCCCAGGGGAGAGGTCTTC.

The V and J genes are TRBV5-1 and TRBJ2-7; 10 positions match TRBD1. V lost 4 bases, J lost 5 bases, and 6 bases stayed unmatched. The CDR3 has 14 residues. Germline V lookup: CDR1 SGHRS, CDR2 YFSETQ. CDR3 DNA sequence: TGCGCCAGCAGCATCGCCGGGACAGGGGACGAGCAGTACTTC. Its protein product is CASSIAGTGDEQYF.

This clone was recorded once. The chain links TRBV29-1 to TRBJ1-3; D is unclear. The V gene's germline CDR1 is SQVTM and CDR2 ANQGSEA. V was shortened by 4 bases and J by 6 bases, with 10 bases between the two germline ends. The CDR3 spans 12 residues. CDR3 sequence: CSVGTSLNTIYF. The CDR3 DNA sequence: TGCAGCGTTGGGACGTCTCTAAACACCATATATTTT.

The chain carries TRBV5-1 and TRBJ2-2, with no clear D. The germline V gene has CDR1 SGHRS and CDR2 YFSETQ. V lost 4 bases and J lost 0, with 7 bases in between. The CDR3 covers 14 residues. The CDR3 coding sequence is TGCGCCAGCAGCGTTACATCGAACACCGGGGAGCTGTTTTTT. This sequence encodes CASSVTSNTGELFF.

The J gene is TRBJ1-5, the V gene TRBV2; possible D gene TRBD1, 5 bases. With 4 bases removed from V and 3 bases from J, the gap between germline ends came to 10 bases. This CDR3 has 14 residues. Germline lookup yields CDR1 SNHLY and CDR2 FYNNEI. CDR3 DNA sequence: TGTGCCAGCAGTGGGGGCAGACTCAATCAGCCCCAGCATTTT. Translating gives CASSGGRLNQPQHF.

This chain connects TRBV7-6 to TRBJ2-2; perhaps TRBD2 as D (7 bases). CDR3 length: 14 residues. Germline CDR1 reads SGHVS; CDR2 reads FNYEAQ. Trimming stripped 9 bases from V and 6 bases from J, with 17 bases between. In DNA form, the CDR3 reads TGTGCCAGTGACCCAGGGGCGGGGGCCGGGGAGCTGTTTTTT. Residues: CASDPGAGAGELFF.

V is TRBV5-1 and J is TRBJ2-3, with TRBD2 matching over 8 bases. J lost 2 bases, V lost 4 bases, and 12 bases had no gene match. This CDR3 spans 17 amino acids. The V gene's germline CDR1 is SGHRS and CDR2 YFSETQ. The CDR3 DNA sequence: TGCGCCAGCAGCCCGGATCGTGGACTAGCCTCCACAGATACGCAGTATTTT. Translation gives CASSPDRGLASTDTQYF. The complete variable domain, with remaining parts taken from reference TRBV5-1 and TRBJ2-3, reads KAGVTQTPRYLIKTRGQQVTLSCSPISGHRSVSWYQQTPGQGLQFLFEYFSETQRNKGNFPGRFSGRQFSNSRSEMNVSTLELGDSALYLCASSPDRGLASTDTQYFGPGTRLTVL.

The chain is built from TRBV7-2 and TRBJ2-5, with D possibly matching TRBD1 (5 bases). The germline V gene has CDR1 SGHTA and CDR2 FQGNSA. The CDR3 covers 14 residues. Trimming cost V 5 bases and J 3 bases, with 13 bases left between them. In nucleotides, the CDR3 is TGTGCCAGCAGCACCCAGACAGCTAAAGAGACCCAGTACTTC. Translation gives CASSTQTAKETQYF.

The V and J genes are TRBV7-9 and TRBJ1-1; weak D call: TRBD1 (5 bases). This CDR3 is 15 amino acids long. Germline values: CDR1 SEHNR, CDR2 FQNEAQ (reference sequence). The V gene lost 5 bases and the J gene lost 1 base, with 14 bases spanning the gap. This chain's CDR3 is CASSPGGFENTEAFF. The CDR3 region has the DNA TGTGCCAGCAGCCCTGGGGGGTTTGAGAACACTGAAGCTTTCTTT.

V gene TRBV11-2 combines with J gene TRBJ1-2, with D unclear. Germline V gene sequence: CDR1 SGHAT, CDR2 FQNNGV. Between the trimmed V and J ends, which lost 0 bases and 1 base, there was a span of 3 bases. The CDR3 runs 13 residues. The CDR3 is CASSLERNYGYTF. The CDR3, as DNA: TGTGCCAGCAGCTTAGAGCGTAACTATGGCTACACCTTC.

The chain recombines TRBV4-1 with TRBJ1-2, with D possibly matching TRBD1 (5 bases). The CDR3 sequence is 14 residues long. V lost 3 bases, J lost 2 bases, and 10 bases lay in between. Per the germline V gene, CDR1 is MGHRA and CDR2 is YSYEKL. This CDR3 is CASSHQGRNYGYTF. CDR3 coding DNA: TGCGCCAGCAGCCATCAGGGTCGGAACTATGGCTACACCTTC.

This chain uses TRBV7-9 with TRBJ2-5; D is ambiguous. Germline CDR1 SEHNR, CDR2 FQNEAQ (reference sequence). The length of the CDR3 is 17 residues. V was shortened by 0 bases and J by 4 bases, with 18 bases between the two germline ends. The CDR3 loop is CASSLAFQVRVSETQYF. Here the CDR3 DNA reads TGTGCCAGCAGCTTAGCGTTTCAGGTTAGGGTGTCAGAGACCCAGTACTTC.

The chain combines TRBV11-3 with TRBJ2-2; D is unclear. CDR1 is SGHNT, CDR2 YENEEA, per germline. V was clipped by 1 base and J by 7 bases, with 13 bases between them. CDR3 length equals 15 residues. CDR3 bases: TGTGCCAGCAGCTTAGGGTCCTCCCGAGGCGGGGAGCTGTTTTTT. Translation gives CASSLGSSRGGELFF.

The chain is built from TRBV6-5 and TRBJ1-5; 9 positions match TRBD1. CDR1 is MNHEY, CDR2 SVGAGI, per germline. After removal of 6 bases from V and 6 bases from J, the junction contained 6 bases not matched to a gene. The CDR3 runs to 14 residues. CDR3 in amino acids: CASSIDRGTQPQHF. In nucleotides, the CDR3 is TGTGCCAGCAGCATTGACAGGGGGACTCAGCCCCAGCATTTT.

The chain is built from TRBV6-5 and TRBJ2-3; either TRBD1 or TRBD2 may fit D (5 bases each). The CDR3 is made up of 15 amino acids. The germline V gene has CDR1 MNHEY and CDR2 SVGAGI. Deletions cut 6 bases from V and 0 bases from J, with 13 bases between. This chain's CDR3 is CASRLGVTSTDTQYF. CDR3 sequence (DNA): TGTGCCAGCAGACTGGGGGTCACTAGCACAGATACGCAGTATTTT.

This chain connects TRBV28 to TRBJ1-4, with 8 bases identical to TRBD1. V lost 7 bases to trimming and J lost 4 bases; unmatched junction nucleotides: 5. The CDR3 runs 14 residues. Germline loops: CDR1 MDHEN, CDR2 SYDVKM. As DNA, the CDR3 is TGTGCCAGCACCTCGGGACAGGTTAATGAAAAACTGTTTTTT. Its translation is CASTSGQVNEKLFF.

The chain joins TRBV19 to TRBJ1-6; 7 bases line up with TRBD1. The CDR3 sequence is 15 residues long. Germline trimming cut 6 bases from V and 11 bases from J; bases unmatched to any gene: 13. The germline V gene encodes CDR1 LNHDA and CDR2 SQIVND (reference sequence). In nucleotides, the CDR3 is TGTGCCAGTAGCTCCGGGACAGTCGTATCAACACCCCTCCACTTT. This encodes CASSSGTVVSTPLHF. Combining the CDR3 with reference TRBV19 and TRBJ1-6 gives the whole variable domain DGGITQSPKYLFRKEGQNVTLSCEQNLNHDAMYWYRQDPGQGLRLIYYSQIVNDFQKGDIAEGYSVSREKKESFPLTVTSAQKNPTAFYLCASSSGTVVSTPLHFGNGTRLTVT.

CDR3 nucleotides: TGCGCCAGCAGCTTCCCTGATCAAGAGACCCAGTACTTC. Translated: CASSFPDQETQYF. V usage is TRBV5-1 and J usage is TRBJ2-5; no clear D gene. The CDR3 loop spans 13 amino acids. From germline, CDR1 is SGHRS and CDR2 YFSETQ. V shed 2 bases and J shed 2 bases, with 7 bases lying between them.

This sequence joins TRBV19 and TRBJ1-1; 8 nucleotides match TRBD1. The germline gives CDR1 LNHDA, CDR2 SQIVND (reference sequence). With 6 bases clipped from V and 4 bases from J, the junction kept 4 bases outside the gene matches. The CDR3 runs to 13 residues. CDR3: CASRETGGTEAFF. Here the CDR3 DNA reads TGTGCCAGTAGGGAAACAGGGGGCACTGAAGCTTTCTTT.

V usage is TRBV10-3 and J usage is TRBJ2-3; perhaps TRBD2 as D (6 bases). The germline gives CDR1 ENHRY, CDR2 SYGVKD. V was clipped by 10 bases and J by 10 bases, with 21 bases between them. The CDR3 is 13 residues long. DNA of the CDR3: TGTGCCACCTCTAGACTAGTTAAAGAGCCGCAGTATTTT. Translated: CATSRLVKEPQYF.

V usage is TRBV7-3 and J usage is TRBJ1-3, with D unclear. The CDR3 runs 13 residues. Germline CDR1 reads SGHTA; CDR2 reads FQGTGA. The germline V and J ends were trimmed by 5 bases and 3 bases, with 8 bases remaining between them. CDR3 region: CASSTRRGNTIYF. For the CDR3, the DNA is TGTGCCAGCAGCACGAGACGTGGAAACACCATATATTTT.

The rearrangement links TRBV30 to TRBJ1-4, with 12 bases fitting TRBD1. This CDR3 has 16 amino acids. Trimming cost V 8 bases and J 4 bases; bases outside gene matches: 11. Germline V gives CDR1 GTSNPN, CDR2 SVGIG (reference sequence). CDR3 sequence reads: CASAVGQGAFNEKLFF. CDR3 sequence (DNA): TGTGCCAGCGCCGTGGGACAGGGGGCTTTTAATGAAAAACTGTTTTTT.

This chain joins TRBV5-4 and TRBJ2-5, with TRBD2 matching 9 bases. Germline-derived CDR1 and CDR2 are SGHNT and YYREEE (reference sequence). Trimming cost V 5 bases and J 5 bases; bases outside gene matches: 13. The CDR3 sequence is 16 residues long. The CDR3 DNA reads as TGTGCCAGCAGTTCAATTACAGCGGGGGGCGGGGAGACCCAGTACTTC. Its protein is CASSSITAGGGETQYF. Drawing the rest from reference TRBV5-4 and TRBJ2-5, the complete variable domain is ETGVTQSPTHLIKTRGQQVTLRCSSQSGHNTVSWYQQALGQGPQFIFQYYREEENGRGNFPPRFSGLQFPNYSSELNVNALELDDSALYLCASSSITAGGGETQYFGPGTRLLVL.

The chain employs TRBV9 and TRBJ2-5; D tentatively fits TRBD1 or TRBD2 (5 bases each). V lost 3 bases to trimming and J lost 4 bases, with 19 bases between them. The CDR3 is 16 amino acids. The germline CDR1 and CDR2 sequences are SGDLS and YYNGEE. The CDR3 sequence is CASSARPGAGGETQYF. CDR3 in DNA: TGTGCCAGCAGCGCCAGACCCGGGGCCGGAGGAGAGACCCAGTACTTC.

The chain combines TRBV20-1 with TRBJ2-3, with unresolved D. Germline lookup yields CDR1 DFQATT and CDR2 SNEGSKA (reference sequence). V shed 3 bases and J shed 7 bases, with 8 bases lying between them. The CDR3 runs 11 residues. Here the CDR3 DNA reads TGCAGTGCTAGTTTTTTGAATACGCAGTATTTT. Its protein product is CSASFLNTQYF.

The J gene is TRBJ2-2, the V gene TRBV19; no clear D. The CDR3 consists of 14 residues. V was shortened by 1 base and J by 9 bases, with 12 bases between the two germline ends. Germline CDR1 is LNHDA and CDR2 is SQIVND (reference sequence). DNA of the CDR3: TGTGCCAGTAGTATAGGGTCGCCAACCAGGGAGCTGTTTTTT. This encodes CASSIGSPTRELFF.

V and J are TRBV4-3 and TRBJ1-1; the match to TRBD1 covers 10 bases. This CDR3 is built from 13 residues. The germline V gene has CDR1 LGHNA and CDR2 YSLEER. V lost 4 bases, J lost 7 bases, and 3 bases stayed unmatched. The CDR3 protein is CASSRQGAVEAFF. CDR3 nucleotides: TGCGCCAGCAGCCGACAGGGGGCGGTTGAAGCTTTCTTT.

The V call is TRBV5-1, the J call TRBJ1-6; 9 bases align to TRBD1. V was clipped by 4 bases and J by 2 bases; unmatched bases: 4. Per the germline V gene, CDR1 is SGHRS and CDR2 is YFSETQ. The CDR3 runs to 16 residues. In nucleotides, the CDR3 is TGCGCCAGCAGCACCGGACAGGGGACCTATAATTCACCCCTCCACTTT. Encoded protein: CASSTGQGTYNSPLHF.